Reported below is one T cell receptor (beta chain). Its antigen is still unknown. Genomic DNA per cell subset filled all wells of several immunoSEQ plates. Using immunoSEQ multiplex PCR, the repertoire was profiled, and TCRdb retains in-frame clones only, with some absent. This sample has some 450,000 clones, with roughly four fifths found just once. The data derive from a study of shared clonotypes between healthy human individuals. Findings and limits, study-wide: Genetic and exposure-history diversity was limited by the small donor number.

V gave up 0 bases and J gave up 7 bases, with 13 bases separating them. CDR1 and CDR2 from the germline V gene are SGDLS and YYNGEE. The CDR3 totals 14 residues. The TCR originated in a woman aged 40 to 50 in good health. Some clones in this sample may be carry-over from other donors' samples. Sequencing used PBMCs. The chain joins TRBV9 to TRBJ1-1; D unclear. CDR3 loop: CASSVGPQSLEAFF. CDR3 nucleotide sequence: TGTGCCAGCAGCGTAGGGCCGCAAAGCCTTGAAGCTTTCTTT.